This T cell receptor beta chain appears in the sequencing data of a study of blood T cells in healthy people across ages. Study conclusions and caveats: Roughly linear age-related decline in beta diversity appeared, significant by age 40.

Donors ranged from about 6 to 95 years old and were healthy Caucasians in Russia. The table lists this clonotype with a few counts. The antigen is unknown. There are 15 residues in the CDR3. The germline V gene has CDR1 SGHTA and CDR2 FQGTGA. V was trimmed by 5 bases and J by 2 bases, leaving 12 bases between them. Then a second PCR, running roughly 7 to 11 cycles, was carried out with a sample-barcoded 5' primer and a J-beta primer mix. MiXCR, run by TCRdb on the 5' RACE reads, gives a single entry per CDR3 protein. Of about 720,000 distinct CDR3 sequences listed, around 25% are singletons. These data also formed part of another study, on T cells of mothers and their children. That investigation notes: The effect of thymic selection on TCR recombination output is similar between related and unrelated pairs. Persisting microchimeric T cell clones went undetected.

Sequences were obtained from blood. This receptor was identified in a boy aged 5-17 years in good health. The chain joins TRBV7-3 to TRBJ2-2; either TRBD1 or TRBD2 may supply D (5 bases each). This chain's CDR3 is CASSRAGSNTGELFF. CDR3 DNA: TGTGCCAGCAGCCGAGCAGGGAGCAACACCGGGGAGCTGTTTTTT. The variable domain in full, completed from reference TRBV7-3 and TRBJ2-2, reads GAGVSQTPSNKVTEKGKYVELRCDPISGHTALYWYRQSLGQGPEFLIYFQGTGAADDSGLPNDRFFAVRPEGSVSTLKIQRTERGDSAVYLCASSRAGSNTGELFFGEGSRLTVL.